This paragraph covers one TCR beta chain sequence. Its antigen is still unknown. The CDR3 sequence is 16 residues long. Trimming cost V 5 bases and J 4 bases, with 19 bases left between them. Germline V lookup: CDR1 SGHVS, CDR2 FNYEAQ. This record belongs to a study of T cell responses to AZD1222 COVID-19 vaccine. Notes on the study in general: Repertoires were obtained solely post-peak T cell response. A mostly white British donor set with more females was recruited, and clonal diversity was possibly underestimated. Unmutated variant regions are reportedly the target of nearly half of TCRs that are spike-specific.

TCRdb's table, derived via immunoSEQ multiplex PCR, lists solely in-frame clones and lacks some. The sample includes about 74,000 clones, around 90% of them seen just once. Second-dose timings of about 4 or about 12 weeks were pooled. The sample here was peripheral blood, taken 28 days after the second AZD1222 dose. The J gene is TRBJ2-3, the V gene TRBV7-6, with D unresolved. The TCR sequence derives from an adult who received the AZD1222 COVID-19 vaccine. CDR3 sequence (DNA): TGTGCCAGCAGCATGGGTGGTAGCTGGGCCCCAGATACGCAGTATTTT. Translated, it gives CASSMGGSWAPDTQYF.